This TCR beta chain derives from a study of blood T cell repertoires in COVID-19. Looking at the study overall: The United States, Italy and Spain were the sources of the acute and convalescent COVID-19 samples.

In the original processing: Quantification of nucleated cells was approximated via reference gene primer amplification. TCRdb keeps only in-frame clones here, not all; method: immunoSEQ multiplex PCR. V, J and clone size reflect that table, while D and trimming were determined from the DNA. The table records tens of thousands of clones, roughly 84% of them present only once. The specimen sequenced was peripheral blood. This receptor was identified in a man aged 50 to 60 with active COVID-19.

The CDR3: CASSTLNSPLHF. In nucleotides, the CDR3 is TGTGCCAGCAGTACTCTAAACTCACCCCTCCACTTT. This chain uses TRBV12-3 or TRBV12-4 with TRBJ1-6; D is ambiguous. Deletions cut 5 bases from V and 10 bases from J, with 9 bases between. CDR3 length: 12 residues.